Sequencing of this T cell receptor beta chain was carried out in a study of cytomegalovirus exposure and HLA in healthy donors. The primer mix had 60 Vbeta and 13 Jbeta primers. Here immunoSEQ multiplex PCR was the method, and the copy in TCRdb shows in-frame clones only, minus some. This table has 150,000 to 200,000 clones, 60% to 80% appearing once. Overall study findings and caveats: A later analysis found most CMV-associated TCR beta chains apparently HLA-restricted.

V gave up 7 bases and J gave up 3 bases, with 15 bases separating them. Germline V gene lookup returns CDR1 LNHDA and CDR2 SQIVND (reference sequence). The CDR3 loop spans 15 amino acids. About this clone: Its antigen is as yet unknown.

The sequenced material came from PBMCs. The J gene is TRBJ1-4, the V gene TRBV19; tentatively, D is TRBD1 (6 bases). The TCR comes from a man in his fifties in good health and CMV-seropositive. CDR3 sequence: CASTIEDRANEKLFF. CDR3 bases: TGTGCCAGTACCATTGAGGACAGAGCTAATGAAAAACTGTTTTTT.